The 29 T cell receptor beta chains listed next were all sequenced from one sample in a study of blood T cell repertoires in COVID-19. Data came from immunoSEQ multiplex PCR; TCRdb stores just in-frame clones and leaves some out. The sample lists some 170,000 clones; approximately 80% were seen once. The specimen was peripheral blood. All receptors come from a woman between 40 and 55 years old with COVID-19, enrolled during active disease.

This chain links TRBV10-3 with TRBJ1-5; D perhaps matches TRBD1 (6 bases). The CDR3 has 13 residues. Germline CDR1 and CDR2: ENHRY and SYGVKD. V was pared by 11 bases and J by 5 bases, with 16 bases between. The CDR3 here is CASRRTADQPQHF. The CDR3 coding sequence is TGTGCCTCACGCCGGACAGCGGATCAGCCCCAGCATTTT.

The chain combines TRBV4-1 with TRBJ1-2; D is unresolved. Germline-derived CDR1 and CDR2 are MGHRA and YSYEKL. Trimming cost V 1 base and J 0 bases, with 6 bases left between them. The CDR3 runs to 14 residues. This chain's CDR3 is CASSQVIANYGYTF. CDR3 bases: TGCGCCAGCAGCCAAGTAATAGCTAACTATGGCTACACCTTC.

This chain links TRBV5-4 with TRBJ2-1; 13 nucleotides line up with TRBD2. Germline V gives CDR1 SGHNT, CDR2 YYREEE (reference sequence). Trimming removed 3 bases from V and 6 bases from J; junction bases left unmatched: 6. This CDR3 comprises 16 residues. The CDR3 protein is CASSSGGLAGTNEQFF. The CDR3 region has the DNA TGTGCCAGCAGCTCGGGGGGACTAGCGGGGACCAATGAGCAGTTCTTC.

This chain links TRBV30 with TRBJ1-1; D gene unclear. V was pared by 2 bases and J by 0 bases, with 4 bases between. Germline V gene sequence: CDR1 GTSNPN, CDR2 SVGIG (reference sequence). This CDR3 comprises 12 residues. For the CDR3, the DNA is TGTGCCTGGAGTCCCATGAACACTGAAGCTTTCTTT. Protein sequence: CAWSPMNTEAFF.

The chain carries TRBV2 and TRBJ1-4, with unresolved D. The V end lost 7 bases, the J end lost 0 bases, and 12 bases lay between the germline ends. The CDR3 is 15 amino acids. The germline gives CDR1 SNHLY, CDR2 FYNNEI. Written as DNA, the CDR3 is TGTGCCAGCAAGAGGGAATATTCAACTAATGAAAAACTGTTTTTT. Translating gives CASKREYSTNEKLFF. The full variable domain, with the rest looked up from reference TRBV2 and TRBJ1-4, is EPEVTQTPSHQVTQMGQEVILRCVPISNHLYFYWYRQILGQKVEFLVSFYNNEISEKSEIFDDQFSVERPDGSNFTLKIRSTKLEDSAMYFCASKREYSTNEKLFFGSGTQLSVL.

The chain uses TRBV14 and TRBJ1-6; D ambiguous. This CDR3 is built from 15 residues. The V end was cut by 4 bases, the J end by 10 bases, with 17 bases between. CDR1 is SGHDN and CDR2 is FVKESK in the germline V gene. The CDR3 here is CASSLGPPGGSPLHF. Written as DNA, the CDR3 is TGTGCCAGCAGCCTCGGGCCGCCCGGAGGGTCACCCCTCCACTTT.

The CDR3 sequence is CASRPGTGYGYGYTF. The CDR3 DNA sequence: TGTGCCAGCAGACCCGGGACAGGGTATGGCTATGGCTACACCTTC. The genes are TRBV6-5 and TRBJ1-2; TRBD1 aligns across 9 bases. This CDR3 has 15 residues. Germline V CDR1 and CDR2: MNHEY, SVGAGI. The V segment lost 6 bases and the J segment 4 bases; nucleotides outside the gene matches: 9.

This sequence joins TRBV28 and TRBJ2-7, with TRBD2 matching over 7 bases. This CDR3 comprises 15 residues. From germline, CDR1 is MDHEN and CDR2 SYDVKM. The junction had 9 bases not matched to a gene; V was cut back by 7 bases and J by 0 bases. CDR3 protein: CASNPSGGFSYEQYF. CDR3 nucleotides: TGTGCCAGCAACCCTAGCGGAGGATTCTCCTACGAGCAGTACTTC.

This sequence joins TRBV23-1 and TRBJ1-5, with a possible D match to TRBD1 (5 bases). TRBV23-1 is known as an ORF, though its function is uncertain. This CDR3 is 14 amino acids long. The ends were cut back, 3 bases at V and 5 bases at J, with 11 bases in the middle. CDR3 in DNA: TGCGCCAGCAGTCACGGGGGAGTGGATCAGCCCCAGCATTTT. It specifies CASSHGGVDQPQHF.

This sequence joins TRBV29-1 and TRBJ1-1; TRBD1 might be the D (6 bases). The germline V and J ends were trimmed by 4 bases and 11 bases, with 8 bases remaining between them. This CDR3 spans 9 amino acids. Germline V lookup: CDR1 SQVTM, CDR2 ANQGSEA. This CDR3 is CSVATGAFF. CDR3 nucleotides: TGCAGCGTTGCGACAGGTGCTTTCTTT.

This chain links TRBV7-9 with TRBJ2-3; D possibly corresponds to TRBD1 (5 bases). The germline gives CDR1 SEHNR, CDR2 FQNEAQ (reference sequence). Trimming took off 5 bases at V and 5 bases at J, with 29 bases between the two ends. The CDR3 consists of 19 residues. The CDR3 protein is CASSVDIEAGFERQDTQYF. DNA of the CDR3: TGTGCCAGCAGCGTCGACATAGAGGCAGGGTTTGAACGCCAAGATACGCAGTATTTT.

This clone showed up just once. The V and J genes are TRBV9 and TRBJ2-2, with TRBD1 matching over 7 bases. This CDR3 comprises 15 residues. Germline V gene sequence: CDR1 SGDLS, CDR2 YYNGEE. J gave up 2 bases and V 3 bases, and 4 bases lay outside the gene matches. The CDR3 protein is CASSAHRGNTGELFF. The CDR3, as DNA: TGTGCCAGCAGCGCCCACAGGGGAAACACCGGGGAGCTGTTTTTT. Full variable domain (rest looked up from reference TRBV9 and TRBJ2-2): DSGVTQTPKHLITATGQRVTLRCSPRSGDLSVYWYQQSLDQGLQFLIQYYNGEERAKGNILERFSAQQFPDLHSELNLSSLELGDSALYFCASSAHRGNTGELFFGEGSRLTVL.

The J gene is TRBJ2-1, the V gene TRBV6-6, with TRBD2 identical over 8 bases. The CDR3 covers 15 residues. Unmatched junction bases numbered 5, after V lost 0 bases and J lost 7 bases. Germline V gene sequence: CDR1 MNHNY, CDR2 SVGAGI (reference sequence). CDR3 bases: TGTGCCAGCAGTTACTCTAGCGGGGTGGGGAATGAGCAGTTCTTC. Protein sequence: CASSYSSGVGNEQFF.

The chain combines TRBV4-1 with TRBJ2-7; 7 nucleotides align to TRBD2. V was clipped by 2 bases and J by 3 bases; unmatched bases: 13. Per the germline V gene, CDR1 is MGHRA and CDR2 is YSYEKL. CDR3 length: 17 residues. This CDR3 is CASSQPRSSGHRYEQYF. DNA for the CDR3: TGCGCCAGCAGCCAACCCCGAAGTAGCGGGCATCGCTACGAGCAGTACTTC.

V gene TRBV15 combines with J gene TRBJ2-6; 9 nucleotides line up with TRBD1. This CDR3 region has 19 residues. Germline V gives CDR1 LNHNV, CDR2 YYDKDF (reference sequence). V was clipped by 4 bases and J by 0 bases; unmatched bases: 10. The CDR3 coding sequence is TGTGCCACCAGCACCGTCTGGGGGACAGGGCTCTCTGGGGCCAACGTCCTGACTTTC. Its protein product is CATSTVWGTGLSGANVLTF.

The table lists this clone with a count of one. V gene TRBV7-9 combines with J gene TRBJ1-1, with TRBD1 as a possible D gene (6 bases). Germline V lookup: CDR1 SEHNR, CDR2 FQNEAQ (reference sequence). Trimming shortened V by 3 bases and J by 1 base, and 12 bases separated the two germline ends. The CDR3 is 15 residues long. CDR3 DNA: TGTGCCAGCAGCTTGACCGGGACATCGAACACTGAAGCTTTCTTT. This sequence encodes CASSLTGTSNTEAFF.

V gene TRBV5-4 combines with J gene TRBJ2-2; the match to TRBD2 covers 9 bases. The germline gives CDR1 SGHNT, CDR2 YYREEE (reference sequence). J was trimmed by 5 bases and V by 5 bases; bases with no gene match: 10. The CDR3 has 16 amino acids. This CDR3 is CASRPGTSLTTGELFF. The CDR3 DNA reads as TGTGCCAGCAGACCTGGGACTAGCCTAACGACCGGGGAGCTGTTTTTT.

The gene calls are TRBV19 and TRBJ1-6, with a possible D match to TRBD1 (5 bases). The germline gives CDR1 LNHDA, CDR2 SQIVND (reference sequence). V lost 4 bases and J lost 7, with 11 bases in between. This CDR3 comprises 14 residues. The CDR3 DNA sequence: TGTGCCAGTAGTACCGGACGGGGGAATTCACCCCTCCACTTT. Protein product: CASSTGRGNSPLHF.

The chain couples TRBV3-1 (or the pseudogene TRBV3-2) to TRBJ2-5, with D perhaps TRBD2 (6 bases). The V end was cut by 5 bases, the J end by 4 bases, with 17 bases between. The CDR3 extends over 15 amino acids. From germline, CDR1 is LGHDT and CDR2 YNNKEL (reference sequence). CDR3 sequence (DNA): TGTGCCAGCAGCGCTCGGAGGGGCATCATAGAGACCCAGTACTTC. Translated: CASSARRGIIETQYF.

This clone was detected only a few times. The chain combines TRBV12-5 with TRBJ2-1; no reliable D call. Looked up from germline, CDR1 is LGHNT and CDR2 is FRNRAP. Between the trimmed V and J ends, which lost 3 bases and 3 bases, there was a span of 9 bases. The CDR3 loop spans 14 amino acids. The CDR3 DNA reads TGTGCTAGTGGTTTCGGTCTCGGCTACAATGAGCAGTTCTTC. As protein: CASGFGLGYNEQFF.

This clone was picked up a small number of times. V and J are TRBV7-9 and TRBJ1-3; D ambiguous. The CDR3 contains 15 residues. Germline loops: CDR1 SEHNR, CDR2 FQNEAQ (reference sequence). Trimming shortened V by 5 bases and J by 4 bases, and 15 bases separated the two germline ends. The CDR3 region is CASSLSNGAGNTIYF. The CDR3 DNA follows: TGTGCCAGCAGCCTCTCCAATGGAGCCGGAAACACCATATATTTT.

The chain carries TRBV11-1 and TRBJ1-1, with 8 positions matching TRBD1. The germline CDR1 and CDR2 sequences are SGHAT and FQDESV (reference sequence). Trimming cost V 5 bases and J 2 bases; bases outside gene matches: 10. The CDR3 length is 16 residues. CDR3 sequence reads: CASSLRTGIRNTEAFF. CDR3 nucleotides: TGTGCCAGCAGCCTCCGGACAGGGATAAGAAACACTGAAGCTTTCTTT.

The rearrangement joins TRBV4-1 to TRBJ1-1; D not resolved. V was pared by 0 bases and J by 2 bases, with 4 bases between. The length of the CDR3 is 13 residues. The V gene's germline CDR1 is MGHRA and CDR2 YSYEKL. CDR3 sequence reads: CASSQDPNTEAFF. The CDR3 coding sequence is TGCGCCAGCAGCCAAGATCCAAACACTGAAGCTTTCTTT.

This chain links TRBV10-3 with TRBJ2-7, with TRBD2 identical over 8 bases. With 0 bases clipped from V and 3 bases from J, the junction kept 4 bases outside the gene matches. The germline V gene has CDR1 ENHRY and CDR2 SYGVKD. The CDR3 length is 15 residues. The CDR3 reads CAISESSGGNYEQYV. The CDR3 nucleotides are TGTGCCATCAGTGAGTCGAGCGGGGGAAACTACGAGCAGTACGTC.

V is TRBV5-1 and J is TRBJ2-3, with 10 bases lining up with TRBD2. This CDR3 contains 15 residues. CDR1 is SGHRS, CDR2 YFSETQ, per germline. V dropped 0 bases and J dropped 3; count of bases not matched to a gene: 1. The CDR3 DNA is TGCGCCAGCAGCTTGGTAGCGGGAGGAACAGATACGCAGTATTTT. Amino acid sequence: CASSLVAGGTDTQYF.

This chain uses TRBV4-2 with TRBJ2-2; weak D call: TRBD2 (5 bases). The CDR3 spans 14 residues. Between the trimmed V and J ends, which lost 3 bases and 5 bases, there was a span of 10 bases. Per the germline V gene, CDR1 is LGHNA and CDR2 is YNFKEQ. The CDR3 bases are TGTGCCAGCAGCCAGGGAGACGGTACCGGGGAGCTGTTTTTT. Amino acids: CASSQGDGTGELFF.

The rearrangement links TRBV10-3 to TRBJ2-2, with TRBD1 identical over 10 bases. CDR3 length: 15 residues. Germline V lookup: CDR1 ENHRY, CDR2 SYGVKD. After removal of 6 bases from V and 3 bases from J, the junction contained 4 bases not matched to a gene. This chain's CDR3 is CAIRTGTGDTGELFF. In nucleotides, the CDR3 is TGTGCCATCAGAACTGGGACAGGGGACACCGGGGAGCTGTTTTTT.

The genes are TRBV12-3 or TRBV12-4 and TRBJ1-2, with D perhaps TRBD1 (6 bases). The V end was cut by 5 bases, the J end by 2 bases, with 9 bases between. The CDR3 spans 13 residues. The CDR3 region is CASSQDSNYGYTF. As DNA, the CDR3 is TGTGCCAGCAGTCAGGACAGCAACTATGGCTACACCTTC.

This clone appeared once. The rearrangement links TRBV6-5 to TRBJ2-1, with TRBD1 matching 12 bases. Germline loops: CDR1 MNHEY, CDR2 SVGAGI. This CDR3 spans 16 amino acids. After removal of 2 bases from V and 7 bases from J, the junction contained 6 bases not matched to a gene. Written as DNA, the CDR3 is TGTGCCAGCAGTTACCAGGGACAGGGGGCCTTAAATGAGCAGTTCTTC. Translated, it gives CASSYQGQGALNEQFF.